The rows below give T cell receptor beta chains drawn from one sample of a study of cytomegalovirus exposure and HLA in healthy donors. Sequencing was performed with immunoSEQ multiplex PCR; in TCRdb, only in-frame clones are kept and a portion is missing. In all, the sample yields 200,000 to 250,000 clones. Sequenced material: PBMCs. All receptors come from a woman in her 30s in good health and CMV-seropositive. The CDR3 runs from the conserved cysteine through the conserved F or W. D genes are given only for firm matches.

DNA: TGTGCCAGCACCCTGCTCCAGCAGCGTGAAGCTTTCTTT; CDR3: CASTLLQQREAFF; V: TRBV7-9; J: TRBJ1-1; D: NA
DNA: TGTGCCAGCAGCACCCTGGTAGCGGGGCAAGAGACCCAGTACTTC; CDR3: CASSTLVAGQETQYF; V: TRBV5-4; J: TRBJ2-5; D: TRBD2
DNA: TGTGCCAGCAGTGACTATAGCGGGGCTCGCCAAGAGACCCAGTACTTC; CDR3: CASSDYSGARQETQYF; V: TRBV25-1; J: TRBJ2-5; D: TRBD2
DNA: TGTGCCAGCAGTAGAACTAGCGGGAGCTACGAGCAGTACTTC; CDR3: CASSRTSGSYEQYF; V: TRBV28; J: TRBJ2-7; D: TRBD2
DNA: TGTGCCAGATTGACAGGGGATCAGCCCCAGCATTTT; CDR3: CARLTGDQPQHF; V: TRBV18; J: TRBJ1-5; D: TRBD1
DNA: TGCGCCAGCAGCCGCCCGGGACAGGGGAGTGAAAAACTGTTTTTT; CDR3: CASSRPGQGSEKLFF; V: TRBV4-1; J: TRBJ1-4; D: TRBD1
DNA: TGCGCCAGCAAAAAACTCGAGCGGGACCACTACGAGCAGTACTTC; CDR3: CASKKLERDHYEQYF; V: TRBV5-1; J: TRBJ2-7; D: TRBD2
DNA: TGTGCCACCTCCGGGACAGACTTTCTTTACAATGAGCAGTTCTTC; CDR3: CATSGTDFLYNEQFF; V: TRBV19; J: TRBJ2-1; D: TRBD1
DNA: TGTGCCAGCAGCTCCGACAGCTTCAATCAGCCCCAGCATTTT; CDR3: CASSSDSFNQPQHF; V: TRBV11-2; J: TRBJ1-5; D: NA
DNA: TGTGCCAGCAGCGCGGCGAACACCGGGGAGCTGTTTTTT; CDR3: CASSAANTGELFF; V: TRBV5-1; J: TRBJ2-2; D: NA
DNA: TGTGCCAGTTCCCCTGGAGGAGACACCCAGCATTTT; CDR3: CASSPGGDTQHF; V: TRBV19; J: TRBJ1-5; D: NA
DNA: TGTGCCAGCAGTCGCTCGACAGGGCCGGCCGAAAAACTGTTTTTT; CDR3: CASSRSTGPAEKLFF; V: TRBV6-1; J: TRBJ1-4; D: TRBD1
DNA: TGTGCCAGCAGTTGGGGAAACAGGGTGTCTCACAGCAATCAGCCCCAGCATTTT; CDR3: CASSWGNRVSHSNQPQHF; V: TRBV2; J: TRBJ1-5; D: NA
DNA: TGTGCCAGCAGCCCCCGGGGGGGCTACGAGCAGTACTTC; CDR3: CASSPRGGYEQYF; V: TRBV7-2; J: TRBJ2-7; D: TRBD2
DNA: TGTGCCAGCAGCCTGGGGGTAAGGTGGGCTAATTCACCCCTCCACTTT; CDR3: CASSLGVRWANSPLHF; V: TRBV5-6; J: TRBJ1-6; D: NA
DNA: TGTGCCAGCAGTCCAACGGGCAGGGTGCCACCGGACCTCTACGAGCAGTACTTC; CDR3: CASSPTGRVPPDLYEQYF; V: TRBV14; J: TRBJ2-7; D: NA
DNA: TGCGCCAGCAGGCAACAAGGGGGGGCTAGGGGCACAGATACGCAGTATTTT; CDR3: CASRQQGGARGTDTQYF; V: TRBV5-1; J: TRBJ2-3; D: NA
DNA: TGCGCCAGCAGCCAGGAGGGACAGGCCGGATACGAGCAGTACTTC; CDR3: CASSQEGQAGYEQYF; V: TRBV4-1; J: TRBJ2-7; D: TRBD1
DNA: TGTGCCAGCAGCTCCGACGGGAGGGGATCATACGGCTACACCTTC; CDR3: CASSSDGRGSYGYTF; V: TRBV7-9; J: TRBJ1-2; D: NA
DNA: TGTGCCAGCAGCGTAGACGGAGATCAGCCCCAGCATTTT; CDR3: CASSVDGDQPQHF; V: TRBV9; J: TRBJ1-5; D: NA
DNA: TGTGCCAGCACCAAAGGGACAGGGGGCTTAGGGGAGCTGTTTTTT; CDR3: CASTKGTGGLGELFF; V: TRBV6-5; J: TRBJ2-2; D: TRBD1
DNA: TGCAGCGTGGGACCGGGGGACGAGCAGTACTTC; CDR3: CSVGPGDEQYF; V: TRBV29-1; J: TRBJ2-7; D: NA
DNA: TGTGCCAGCACCAACTCAGACAGGAGGAAGACCCAGTACTTC; CDR3: CASTNSDRRKTQYF; V: TRBV5-6; J: TRBJ2-5; D: NA
DNA: TGTGCCAGCAGCCTCGGGGTGGCAGCGAACACTGAAGCTTTCTTT; CDR3: CASSLGVAANTEAFF; V: TRBV11-2; J: TRBJ1-1; D: NA
DNA: TGCGCCAGCAGCTCGGTCTCCCCCCCTCGCGAGCAGTACTTC; CDR3: CASSSVSPPREQYF; V: TRBV5-1; J: TRBJ2-7; D: NA